A single sample gave rise to the 17 T cell receptor beta chains below, sequenced in a study of blood T cell repertoires in COVID-19. Sequencing used immunoSEQ multiplex PCR; TCRdb keeps in-frame clones, though not all of them. The sample consists of around 380,000 clones, more than 70% of them appearing once. Sequenced: PBMCs or T cells enriched from blood (not recorded which). The receptors derive from a man in his thirties or forties who had recovered from COVID-19.

The gene calls are TRBV18 and TRBJ2-7; 7 bases are shared with TRBD1. The CDR3 spans 13 residues. Germline-derived CDR1 and CDR2 are KGHSH and LQKENI. V was clipped by 4 bases and J by 1 base; unmatched bases: 1. This chain's CDR3 is CASSLDRSYEQYF. The DNA of the CDR3 is TGTGCCAGCTCACTGGACAGGTCCTACGAGCAGTACTTC. Together with reference TRBV18 and TRBJ2-7, the CDR3 gives the full variable domain: NAGVMQNPRHLVRRRGQEARLRCSPMKGHSHVYWYRQLPEEGLKFMVYLQKENIIDESGMPKERFSAEFPKEGPSILRIQQVVRGDSAAYFCASSLDRSYEQYFGPGTRLTVT.

This chain connects TRBV7-9 to TRBJ1-2, with D possibly being TRBD1 (5 bases). The V and J ends lost 5 bases and 0 bases respectively, with 16 bases between them. The CDR3 totals 16 residues. Germline V CDR1 and CDR2: SEHNR, FQNEAQ (reference sequence). In nucleotides, the CDR3 is TGTGCCAGCAGCCGTAGCCAGGGACTAGCTAACTATGGCTACACCTTC. This sequence encodes CASSRSQGLANYGYTF.

The J gene is TRBJ1-1, the V gene TRBV27; perhaps TRBD1 as D (5 bases). Trimming took off 6 bases at V and 1 base at J, with 15 bases between the two ends. Per the germline V gene, CDR1 is MNHEY and CDR2 is SMNVEV (reference sequence). This CDR3 is 15 amino acids long. CDR3 amino acids: CASSRLPGGNTEAFF. As DNA, the CDR3 is TGTGCCAGCAGCCGCTTACCCGGGGGGAACACTGAAGCTTTCTTT.

The sample holds a few counts of this clone. The rearrangement uses TRBV10-3 and TRBJ1-1; 8 positions match TRBD1. After removal of 6 bases from V and 6 bases from J, the junction contained 15 bases not matched to a gene. The V gene's germline CDR1 is ENHRY and CDR2 SYGVKD. The CDR3 has 16 amino acids. CDR3 nucleotides: TGTGCCATCAGCAGGATTTCGACAGGGGCGGATTCTGAAGCTTTCTTT. Amino acid sequence: CAISRISTGADSEAFF.

The genes are TRBV4-2 and TRBJ2-3, with 9 bases that match TRBD2. There are 15 residues in the CDR3. Germline CDR1 and CDR2: LGHNA and YNFKEQ. Trimming removed 4 bases from V and 6 bases from J; junction bases left unmatched: 8. The CDR3 DNA reads TGTGCCAGCAGCCCGTTAGCGGGGGCAACGGATACGCAGTATTTT. Translated, it gives CASSPLAGATDTQYF.

This clone was seen a single time. The chain couples TRBV10-2 to TRBJ2-4; no reliable D call. The V and J ends lost 6 bases and 0 bases respectively, with 6 bases between them. Germline loops: CDR1 WSHSY, CDR2 SAAADI. This CDR3 spans 13 amino acids. CDR3 in DNA: TGCGCCAGCAGCATAGTAGCCAAAAACATTCAGTACTTC. This encodes CASSIVAKNIQYF.

V and J are TRBV25-1 and TRBJ2-3; TRBD2 matches 8 bases. The CDR3 has 16 amino acids. The ends lost 4 bases at V and 2 bases at J; junction bases unmatched: 8. Per the germline V gene, CDR1 is MGHDK and CDR2 is SYGVNS. The CDR3 DNA is TGTGCCAGCAGTGCTACCCGGGGGGGAAACACAGATACGCAGTATTTT. This gives the protein CASSATRGGNTDTQYF.

The chain has TRBV2 and TRBJ1-5; 8 bases are shared with TRBD1. Germline V CDR1 and CDR2: SNHLY, FYNNEI. The CDR3 consists of 14 residues. V was clipped by 8 bases and J by 5 bases; unmatched bases: 8. This CDR3 reads CASHEDRADQPQHF. The CDR3 DNA reads as TGTGCCAGCCATGAGGACAGGGCTGATCAGCCCCAGCATTTT.

V gene TRBV4-1 combines with J gene TRBJ1-5, with D perhaps matching TRBD1 (5 bases). The CDR3 has 16 amino acids. The V end lost 0 bases, the J end lost 5 bases, and 14 bases lay between the germline ends. Germline assignment: CDR1 MGHRA and CDR2 YSYEKL. The CDR3 nucleotides are TGCGCCAGCAGCCAAGATTGGTCAGGGTTATATCAGCCCCAGCATTTT. Protein product: CASSQDWSGLYQPQHF.

The chain links TRBV7-2 to TRBJ1-5; the D gene is possibly TRBD1 (5 bases). Germline assignment: CDR1 SGHTA and CDR2 FQGNSA. The V end lost 5 bases, the J end lost 7 bases, and 12 bases lay between the germline ends. The CDR3 spans 13 residues. CDR3 region: CASSPEGRQPQHF. The CDR3, as DNA: TGTGCCAGCAGCCCAGAGGGGAGGCAGCCCCAGCATTTT.

The chain carries TRBV5-8 and TRBJ1-2; no reliable D call. V was trimmed by 0 bases and J by 6 bases, leaving 6 bases between them. Germline V CDR1 and CDR2: SGHTS, YDEGEE. The CDR3 spans 12 residues. The CDR3 region is CASSLAYDGYTF. The CDR3, as DNA: TGTGCCAGCAGCTTGGCCTACGATGGCTACACCTTC.

This clone turned up a few times. J is TRBJ1-1 and V is TRBV9, with 7 bases fitting TRBD1. CDR1 SGDLS and CDR2 YYNGEE come from the germline V gene. V lost 5 bases and J lost 3; bases outside the gene matches: 19. The CDR3 extends over 18 amino acids. This chain's CDR3 is CASRLIGSRYDRDTEAFF. Written as DNA, the CDR3 is TGTGCCAGCAGATTGATAGGGAGCCGGTACGACAGGGACACTGAAGCTTTCTTT.

The V and J genes are TRBV10-3 and TRBJ1-1; D remains unclear. The germline V gene has CDR1 ENHRY and CDR2 SYGVKD. The length of the CDR3 is 14 residues. V was cut by 4 bases and J by 0 bases, with 9 bases left in between. The CDR3 here is CAISGWRMNTEAFF. For the CDR3, the DNA is TGTGCCATCAGTGGATGGAGGATGAACACTGAAGCTTTCTTT.

This chain links TRBV5-1 with TRBJ1-1, with 8 bases that match TRBD1. Germline CDR1 SGHRS, CDR2 YFSETQ. J was trimmed by 10 bases and V by 3 bases; bases with no gene match: 8. The CDR3 extends over 13 amino acids. CDR3 amino acids: CASSSGQGGGAFF. The CDR3 DNA reads as TGCGCCAGCAGCTCCGGACAGGGTGGAGGAGCTTTCTTT.

J is TRBJ2-3 and V is TRBV9; 12 bases fit TRBD2. The trim removed 4 bases at V and 0 bases at J, leaving 12 bases unmatched. Germline CDR1 reads SGDLS; CDR2 reads YYNGEE. This CDR3 contains 19 residues. This CDR3 is CASSPVGLAGGISTDTQYF. The CDR3 DNA reads as TGTGCCAGCAGCCCCGTAGGGCTAGCGGGGGGGATTAGCACAGATACGCAGTATTTT.

The chain carries TRBV10-2 and TRBJ1-2; 8 bases agree with TRBD1. The junction had 5 bases not matched to a gene; V was cut back by 8 bases and J by 6 bases. Germline lookup yields CDR1 WSHSY and CDR2 SAAADI. The CDR3 loop spans 12 amino acids. CDR3 protein: CASVGQDDGYTF. The CDR3 region has the DNA TGCGCCAGCGTGGGACAGGACGATGGCTACACCTTC.

The chain employs TRBV30 and TRBJ1-3, with 7 bases fitting TRBD1. The junction had 9 bases not matched to a gene; V was cut back by 3 bases and J by 4 bases. CDR3 length equals 15 residues. Germline V lookup: CDR1 GTSNPN, CDR2 SVGIG (reference sequence). CDR3 in DNA: TGTGCCTGGAGCACGGGACAGAAAGCAGGAAACACCATATATTTT. It is translated as CAWSTGQKAGNTIYF.